One and the same sample provided the 18 T cell receptor beta chains below, sequenced in a study of cytomegalovirus exposure and HLA in healthy donors. The primer mix had 60 Vbeta and 13 Jbeta primers. Sequencing was performed with immunoSEQ multiplex PCR; in TCRdb, only in-frame clones are kept and a portion is missing. The data show about 110,000 clones, around 75% seen once. Sequences were obtained from PBMCs. The receptors here all came from a woman aged 25 to 39 in good health and CMV-seronegative.

V usage is TRBV5-1 and J usage is TRBJ1-2; TRBD1 matches 8 bases. Germline trimming cut 4 bases from V and 7 bases from J; bases unmatched to any gene: 9. Germline loops: CDR1 SGHRS, CDR2 YFSETQ. The CDR3 sequence is 14 residues long. The CDR3 region is CASSAGQVEGGYTF. In DNA form, the CDR3 reads TGCGCCAGCAGCGCGGGACAGGTAGAAGGTGGCTACACCTTC.

J is TRBJ1-5 and V is TRBV5-1, with D uncertain. V lost 1 base and J lost 1, with 9 bases in between. The germline V gene has CDR1 SGHRS and CDR2 YFSETQ. The length of the CDR3 is 15 residues. Written as DNA, the CDR3 is TGCGCCAGCAGCTTGAACGCGGGAAGCAATCAGCCCCAGCATTTT. Its translation is CASSLNAGSNQPQHF.

This chain joins TRBV7-9 and TRBJ1-1, with 7 bases that match TRBD1. Germline lookup yields CDR1 SEHNR and CDR2 FQNEAQ (reference sequence). This CDR3 contains 12 residues. V lost 5 bases and J lost 10; bases outside the gene matches: 7. The CDR3 DNA is TGTGCCAGCAGCACACAGGGGTGCAGAGCTTTCTTT. Its protein product is CASSTQGCRAFF.

The rearrangement links TRBV20-1 to TRBJ1-1; D ambiguous. Trimming stripped 3 bases from V and 8 bases from J, with 10 bases between. CDR1 is DFQATT, CDR2 SNEGSKA, per germline (reference sequence). CDR3 length equals 11 residues. This CDR3 is CSASDTGEAFF. The CDR3 nucleotides read TGCAGTGCTAGCGATACGGGAGAAGCTTTCTTT.

The rearrangement joins TRBV6-5 to TRBJ1-1; TRBD1 agrees at 7 bases. CDR1 and CDR2 from the germline V gene are MNHEY and SVGAGI. CDR3 size: 13 residues. The V segment lost 4 bases and the J segment 11 bases; nucleotides outside the gene matches: 10. The CDR3 is CASSSTTGRGAFF. DNA of the CDR3: TGTGCCAGCAGTTCCACGACAGGGCGAGGGGCTTTCTTT.

This clone was detected only once. This chain uses TRBV30 with TRBJ2-5, with a possible D match to TRBD2 (5 bases). The CDR3 totals 13 residues. Trimming took off 2 bases at V and 2 bases at J, with 9 bases between the two ends. Per germline, CDR1 GTSNPN and CDR2 SVGIG (reference sequence). CDR3 residues: CAWSSGNQETQYF. CDR3 coding DNA: TGTGCCTGGAGTTCCGGGAATCAAGAGACCCAGTACTTC.

This rearrangement joins TRBV27 to TRBJ1-2; 9 positions match TRBD1. Per the germline V gene, CDR1 is MNHEY and CDR2 is SMNVEV (reference sequence). The CDR3 runs to 17 residues. Trimming took 2 bases from V and 6 from J; bases not matched to a gene: 13. As DNA, the CDR3 is TGTGCCAGCAGTTTAGAAGGGACAGGGTCGTCCACGGATGGCTACACCTTC. Amino acid sequence: CASSLEGTGSSTDGYTF.

This clone was found once. This sequence joins TRBV7-3 and TRBJ1-1; perhaps TRBD1 as D (6 bases). V lost 1 base and J lost 1, with 7 bases in between. The length of the CDR3 is 14 residues. Germline V lookup: CDR1 SGHTA, CDR2 FQGTGA. The CDR3, as DNA: TGTGCCAGCAGCTTAAGGGGGCGGAACACTGAAGCTTTCTTT. Translating gives CASSLRGRNTEAFF.

This clone has just a few counts. CDR3 in amino acids: CASSRRGDRDYEQYF. CDR3 nucleotides: TGCGCCAGCAGCCGCCGTGGGGACAGGGACTACGAGCAGTACTTC. The chain employs TRBV5-1 and TRBJ2-7; 9 nucleotides agree with TRBD1. CDR1 and CDR2 from the germline V gene are SGHRS and YFSETQ. The CDR3 extends over 15 amino acids. The trim removed 4 bases at V and 3 bases at J, leaving 8 bases unmatched. Filled out from reference TRBV5-1 and TRBJ2-7, the complete variable domain reads KAGVTQTPRYLIKTRGQQVTLSCSPISGHRSVSWYQQTPGQGLQFLFEYFSETQRNKGNFPGRFSGRQFSNSRSEMNVSTLELGDSALYLCASSRRGDRDYEQYFGPGTRLTVT.

This clone has only one observation. This chain uses TRBV30 with TRBJ1-2; TRBD1 aligns across 8 bases. The CDR3 is 15 amino acids. Germline loops: CDR1 GTSNPN, CDR2 SVGIG (reference sequence). V trimming: 0 bases; J trimming: 1 base; junction bases outside the gene matches: 4. The CDR3 sequence is CAWSVEGQVNYGYTF. The CDR3 DNA is TGTGCCTGGAGTGTGGAGGGACAGGTTAACTATGGCTACACCTTC.

The J gene is TRBJ1-3, the V gene TRBV6-6, with no clear D. Per germline, CDR1 MNHNY and CDR2 SVGAGI (reference sequence). The CDR3 consists of 14 residues. V lost 6 bases and J lost 0, with 9 bases in between. CDR3 nucleotide sequence: TGTGCCAGCAGACCCGGGATCTCTGGAAACACCATATATTTT. Translation: CASRPGISGNTIYF.

This rearrangement joins TRBV7-9 to TRBJ1-1; D not resolved. The CDR3 runs to 11 residues. Germline-derived CDR1 and CDR2 are SEHNR and FQNEAQ (reference sequence). V was trimmed by 3 bases and J by 3 bases, leaving 2 bases between them. The CDR3 is CASSFDTEAFF. CDR3 coding DNA: TGTGCCAGCAGCTTCGACACTGAAGCTTTCTTT.

The chain couples TRBV7-9 to TRBJ2-2; D is possibly TRBD1 (7 bases). Germline V gene sequence: CDR1 SEHNR, CDR2 FQNEAQ (reference sequence). The CDR3 spans 14 residues. V was clipped by 5 bases and J by 5 bases, with 12 bases between them. CDR3 in DNA: TGTGCCAGCAGCGCGGGACAGCTAACCGGGGAGCTGTTTTTT. It codes for CASSAGQLTGELFF.

This chain links TRBV15 with TRBJ1-5, with unresolved D. The germline V gene has CDR1 LNHNV and CDR2 YYDKDF (reference sequence). V was cut by 1 base and J by 4 bases, with 8 bases left in between. The CDR3 length is 14 residues. The CDR3 nucleotides read TGTGCCACCAGCAGAGTGGGAGAGAATCAGCCCCAGCATTTT. Amino acid sequence: CATSRVGENQPQHF.

The V call is TRBV6-6, the J call TRBJ1-5; D might be TRBD1 (6 bases). Germline assignment: CDR1 MNHNY and CDR2 SVGAGI (reference sequence). This CDR3 is built from 14 residues. Trimming removed 7 bases at V and 4 bases at J, with 14 bases between. CDR3 bases: TGTGCCAGCACCCTAAGGGGGGGAAATCAGCCCCAGCATTTT. It specifies CASTLRGGNQPQHF.

The genes are TRBV4-3 and TRBJ1-2; 7 positions match TRBD1. This CDR3 is built from 16 residues. The germline V gene encodes CDR1 LGHNA and CDR2 YSLEER. With 3 bases clipped from V and 4 bases from J, the junction kept 11 bases outside the gene matches. The CDR3 here is CASSHQGQRMGYGYTF. DNA of the CDR3: TGCGCCAGCAGCCACCAGGGACAGAGGATGGGCTATGGCTACACCTTC.

Here the CDR3 reads CASSRILNTEAFF. Written as DNA, the CDR3 is TGTGCCAGCAGCCGTATATTGAACACTGAAGCTTTCTTT. The chain recombines TRBV5-8 with TRBJ1-1; D gene unclear. The germline V and J ends were trimmed by 4 bases and 0 bases, with 7 bases remaining between them. The CDR3 totals 13 residues. Germline-derived CDR1 and CDR2 are SGHTS and YDEGEE.

This rearrangement joins TRBV27 to TRBJ2-1; 13 bases fit TRBD2. The V and J ends lost 5 bases and 0 bases, in that order; junction bases with no gene match: 7. Germline V gene sequence: CDR1 MNHEY, CDR2 SMNVEV (reference sequence). The CDR3 is 18 amino acids. The CDR3 nucleotides are TGTGCCAGCAGTCCGGGACTAGCGGGGCTAAGCTCCTACAATGAGCAGTTCTTC. Translated, it gives CASSPGLAGLSSYNEQFF.